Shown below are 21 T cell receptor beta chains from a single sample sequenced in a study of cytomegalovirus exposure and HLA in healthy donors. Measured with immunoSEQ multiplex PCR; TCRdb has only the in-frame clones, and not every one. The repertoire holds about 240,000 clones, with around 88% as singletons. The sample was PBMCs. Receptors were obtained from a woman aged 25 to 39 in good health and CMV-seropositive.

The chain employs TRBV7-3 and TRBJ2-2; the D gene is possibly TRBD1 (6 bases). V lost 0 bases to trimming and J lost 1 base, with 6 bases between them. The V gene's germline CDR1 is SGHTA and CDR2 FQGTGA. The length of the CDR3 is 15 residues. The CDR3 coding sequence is TGTGCCAGCAGCTTAACAGGGGGGAACACCGGGGAGCTGTTTTTT. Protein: CASSLTGGNTGELFF.

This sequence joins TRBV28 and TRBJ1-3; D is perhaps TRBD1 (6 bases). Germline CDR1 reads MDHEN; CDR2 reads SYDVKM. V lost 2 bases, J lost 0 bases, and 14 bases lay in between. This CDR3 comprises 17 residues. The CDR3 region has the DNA TGTGCCAGCAGTTTAGCACTGGGGGCGACCTCTGGAAACACCATATATTTT. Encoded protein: CASSLALGATSGNTIYF.

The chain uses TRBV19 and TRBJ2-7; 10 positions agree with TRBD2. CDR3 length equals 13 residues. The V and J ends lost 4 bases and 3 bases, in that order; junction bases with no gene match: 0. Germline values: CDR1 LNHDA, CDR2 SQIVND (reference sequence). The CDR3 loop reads CASSKREGYEQYF. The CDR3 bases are TGTGCCAGTAGTAAGCGGGAGGGCTACGAGCAGTACTTC.

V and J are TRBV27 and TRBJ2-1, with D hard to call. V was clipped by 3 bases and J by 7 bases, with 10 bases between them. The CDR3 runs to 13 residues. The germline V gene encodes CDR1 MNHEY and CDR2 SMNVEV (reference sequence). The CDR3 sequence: CASSLTSMNEQFF. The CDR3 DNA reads TGTGCCAGCAGTTTGACAAGTATGAATGAGCAGTTCTTC.

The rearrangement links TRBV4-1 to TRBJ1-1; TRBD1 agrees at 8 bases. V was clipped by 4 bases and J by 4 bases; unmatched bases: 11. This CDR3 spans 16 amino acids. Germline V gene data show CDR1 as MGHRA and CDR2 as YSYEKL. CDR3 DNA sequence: TGCGCCAGCAGCCTCCTCCCAGGGGGCGAGGGCACTGAAGCTTTCTTT. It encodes CASSLLPGGEGTEAFF.

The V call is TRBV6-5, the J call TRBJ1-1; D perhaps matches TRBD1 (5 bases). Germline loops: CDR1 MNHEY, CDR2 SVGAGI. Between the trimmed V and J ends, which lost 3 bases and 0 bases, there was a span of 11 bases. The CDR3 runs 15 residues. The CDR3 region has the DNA TGTGCCAGCAGTTATCAGGGATTGATGAACACTGAAGCTTTCTTT. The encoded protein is CASSYQGLMNTEAFF.

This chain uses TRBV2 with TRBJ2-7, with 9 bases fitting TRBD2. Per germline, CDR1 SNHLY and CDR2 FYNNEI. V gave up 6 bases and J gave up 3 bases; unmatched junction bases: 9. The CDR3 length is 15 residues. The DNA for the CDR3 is TGTGCCAGCAGGCGAGGTAGCGGGAGCGTCTACGAGCAGTACTTC. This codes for CASRRGSGSVYEQYF.

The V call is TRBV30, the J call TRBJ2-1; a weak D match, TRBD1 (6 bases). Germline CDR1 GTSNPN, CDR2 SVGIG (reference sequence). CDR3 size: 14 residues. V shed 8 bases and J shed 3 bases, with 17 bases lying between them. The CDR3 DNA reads TGTGCCGGCCAACAGGGTAGTAGCTACAATGAGCAGTTCTTC. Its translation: CAGQQGSSYNEQFF. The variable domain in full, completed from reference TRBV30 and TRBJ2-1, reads SQTIHQWPATLVQPVGSPLSLECTVEGTSNPNLYWYRQAAGRGLQLLFYSVGIGQISSEVPQNLSASRPQDRQFILSSKKLLLSDSGFYLCAGQQGSSYNEQFFGPGTRLTVL.

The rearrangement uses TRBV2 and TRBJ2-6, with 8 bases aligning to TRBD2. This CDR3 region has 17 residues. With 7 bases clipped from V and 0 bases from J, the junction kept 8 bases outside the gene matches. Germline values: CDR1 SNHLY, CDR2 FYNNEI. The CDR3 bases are TGTGCCAGCACCGAAGAGCGGGAGAGCTCTGGGGCCAACGTCCTGACTTTC. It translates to CASTEERESSGANVLTF.

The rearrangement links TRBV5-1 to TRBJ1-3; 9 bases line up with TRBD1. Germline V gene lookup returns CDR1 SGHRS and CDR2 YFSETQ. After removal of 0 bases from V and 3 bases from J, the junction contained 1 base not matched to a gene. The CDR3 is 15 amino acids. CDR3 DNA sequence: TGCGCCAGCAGCTTGGCGACAGGGGGTGGAAACACCATATATTTT. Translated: CASSLATGGGNTIYF.

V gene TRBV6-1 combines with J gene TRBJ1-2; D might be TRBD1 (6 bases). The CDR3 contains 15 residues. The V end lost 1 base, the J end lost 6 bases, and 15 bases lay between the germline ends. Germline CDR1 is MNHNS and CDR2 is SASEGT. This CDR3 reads CASSEDLWGRNGYTF. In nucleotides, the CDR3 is TGTGCCAGCAGTGAAGACCTTTGGGGGCGGAATGGCTACACCTTC.

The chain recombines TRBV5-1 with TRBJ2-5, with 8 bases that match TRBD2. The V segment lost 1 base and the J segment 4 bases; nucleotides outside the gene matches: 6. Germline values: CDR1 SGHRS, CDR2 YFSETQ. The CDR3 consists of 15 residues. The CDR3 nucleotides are TGCGCCAGCAGCTTGAGCGGGAGTAGTGGAGAGACCCAGTACTTC. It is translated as CASSLSGSSGETQYF.

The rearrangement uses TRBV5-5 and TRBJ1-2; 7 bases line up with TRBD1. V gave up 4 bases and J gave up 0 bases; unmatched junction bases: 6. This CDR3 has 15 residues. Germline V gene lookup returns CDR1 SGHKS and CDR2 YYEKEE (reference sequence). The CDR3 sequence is CASSRQGVANYGYTF. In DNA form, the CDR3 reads TGTGCCAGCAGCCGACAGGGTGTTGCTAACTATGGCTACACCTTC.

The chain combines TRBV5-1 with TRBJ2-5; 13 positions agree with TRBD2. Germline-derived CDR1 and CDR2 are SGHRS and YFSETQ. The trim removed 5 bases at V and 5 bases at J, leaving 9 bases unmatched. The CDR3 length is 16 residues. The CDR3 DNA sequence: TGCGCCAGCAGTAGTACTAGCGGGAGGGCCCGGGAGACCCAGTACTTC. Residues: CASSSTSGRARETQYF.

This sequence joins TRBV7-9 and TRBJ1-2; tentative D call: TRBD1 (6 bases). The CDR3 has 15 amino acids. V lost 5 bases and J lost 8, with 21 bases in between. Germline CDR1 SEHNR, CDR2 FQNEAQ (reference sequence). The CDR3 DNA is TGTGCCAGCAGCCCTGTCCGGGACCCCAGGGGCGGCTACACCTTC. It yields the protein CASSPVRDPRGGYTF.

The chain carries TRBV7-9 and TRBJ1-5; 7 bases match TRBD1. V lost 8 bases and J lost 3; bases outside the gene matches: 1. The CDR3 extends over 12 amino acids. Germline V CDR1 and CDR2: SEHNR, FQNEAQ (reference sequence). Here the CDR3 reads CASGTDNQPQHF. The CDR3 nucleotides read TGTGCCAGCGGGACAGACAATCAGCCCCAGCATTTT. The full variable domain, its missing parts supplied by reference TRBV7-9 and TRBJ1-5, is DTGVSQNPRHKITKRGQNVTFRCDPISEHNRLYWYRQTLGQGPEFLTYFQNEAQLEKSRLLSDRFSAERPKGSFSTLEIQRTEQGDSAMYLCASGTDNQPQHFGDGTRLSIL.

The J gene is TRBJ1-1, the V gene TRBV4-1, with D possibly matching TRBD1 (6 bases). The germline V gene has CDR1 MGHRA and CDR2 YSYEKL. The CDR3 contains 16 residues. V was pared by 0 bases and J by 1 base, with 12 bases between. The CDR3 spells CASSQDLDRTNTEAFF. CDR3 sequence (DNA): TGCGCCAGCAGCCAAGATCTTGACAGGACGAACACTGAAGCTTTCTTT.

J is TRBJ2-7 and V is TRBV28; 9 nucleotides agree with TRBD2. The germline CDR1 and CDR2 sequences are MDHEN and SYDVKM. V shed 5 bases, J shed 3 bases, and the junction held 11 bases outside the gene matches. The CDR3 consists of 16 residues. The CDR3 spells CASSPQASGKVYEQYF. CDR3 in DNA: TGTGCCAGCAGTCCCCAGGCTAGCGGGAAGGTCTACGAGCAGTACTTC.

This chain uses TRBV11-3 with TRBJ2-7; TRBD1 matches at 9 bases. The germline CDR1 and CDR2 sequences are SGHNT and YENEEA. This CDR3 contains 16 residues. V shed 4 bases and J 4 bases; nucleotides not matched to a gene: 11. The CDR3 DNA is TGTGCCAGCAGCTCCCGACAGGGGGTAAACCTTTACGAGCAGTACTTC. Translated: CASSSRQGVNLYEQYF. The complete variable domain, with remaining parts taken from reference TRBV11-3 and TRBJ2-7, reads EAGVVQSPRYKIIEKKQPVAFWCNPISGHNTLYWYLQNLGQGPELLIRYENEEAVDDSQLPKDRFSAERLKGVDSTLKIQPAELGDSAVYLCASSSRQGVNLYEQYFGPGTRLTVT.

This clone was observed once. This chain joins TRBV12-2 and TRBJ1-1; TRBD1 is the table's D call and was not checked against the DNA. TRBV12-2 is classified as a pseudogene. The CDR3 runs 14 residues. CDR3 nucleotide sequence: TGTGCAAGTCGCTTTTGGACAGGGTTAACTGAAGCTTTCTTT. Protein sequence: CASRFWTGLTEAFF.

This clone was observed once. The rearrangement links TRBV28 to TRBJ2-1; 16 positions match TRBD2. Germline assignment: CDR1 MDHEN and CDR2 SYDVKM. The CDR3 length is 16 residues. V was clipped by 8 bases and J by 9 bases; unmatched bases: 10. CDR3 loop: CASQGLAGGPTVEQFF. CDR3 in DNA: TGTGCCAGCCAGGGACTAGCGGGAGGGCCAACGGTTGAGCAGTTCTTC.